Listed below are T cell receptor beta chains from one sample, sequenced in a study of T cell responses to AZD1222 COVID-19 vaccine. TCRdb's table, derived via immunoSEQ multiplex PCR, lists solely in-frame clones and lacks some. The repertoire includes 96,000 or so clones, 89% of them detected once, and 1.6% sits in the top ten. Here the sequenced sample was peripheral blood, taken on day 0 of AZD1222 vaccination. All receptors come from an adult in good health. CDR3s include the opening cysteine and the closing phenylalanine or tryptophan. The size entry is marked missing in some rows and otherwise reads once, few, many or a size class.

size: once
J: TRBJ2-2
V: TRBV15
CDR3: CATSRDRSYTGELFF

size: NA
J: TRBJ1-2
V: TRBV6-5
CDR3: CASSDRGDLYGYTF

size: NA
J: TRBJ1-3
V: TRBV3-1/TRBV3-2
CDR3: CASSQESSGNTIYF

size: NA
J: TRBJ1-5
V: TRBV7-8
CDR3: CASSSQGGNQPQHF

size: NA
J: TRBJ1-6
V: TRBV2
CDR3: CASRTAGDHSPLHF

size: NA
J: TRBJ2-2
V: TRBV7-2
CDR3: CASSSYTGELFF

size: NA
J: TRBJ1-3
V: TRBV14
CDR3: CASSQIGGVRNTIYF

size: NA
J: TRBJ1-2
V: TRBV4-2
CDR3: CASSQGGWGLGYTF

size: NA
J: TRBJ1-2
V: TRBV28
CDR3: CASSPSTGTGDGYTF

size: NA
J: TRBJ2-2
V: TRBV7-9
CDR3: CASSLRSNTGELFF

size: NA
J: TRBJ1-5
V: TRBV19
CDR3: CASALYSNQPQHF

size: NA
J: TRBJ2-7
V: TRBV15
CDR3: CATRQTETYEQYF

size: NA
J: TRBJ2-7
V: TRBV5-6
CDR3: CASSSGLSVYEQYF

size: NA
J: TRBJ2-1
V: TRBV6-2/TRBV6-3
CDR3: CASSYPYGGYNEQFF

size: few
J: TRBJ1-4
V: TRBV4-1
CDR3: CASSPAPDPTGLGAGLFF

size: once
J: TRBJ1-6
V: TRBV3-1/TRBV3-2
CDR3: CASSLTGTGKTPLHF

size: few
J: TRBJ1-1
V: TRBV2
CDR3: CASTLNPNTEAFF

size: few
J: TRBJ1-2
V: TRBV3-1/TRBV3-2
CDR3: CASSQAPTGLGNGYTF

size: NA
J: TRBJ1-2
V: TRBV6-6
CDR3: CASSHRGLGHEGYTF

size: NA
J: TRBJ1-4
V: TRBV6-1
CDR3: CASSEATAQNEKLFF

size: NA
J: TRBJ1-6
V: TRBV27
CDR3: CASSWGGGVSPLHF

size: once
J: TRBJ1-2
V: TRBV30
CDR3: CAWRQGRDNGYTF

size: once
J: TRBJ1-2
V: TRBV5-1
CDR3: CASSLVGVLDGYTF

size: NA
J: TRBJ1-6
V: TRBV5-1
CDR3: CASSLEGPYNSPLHF

size: NA
J: TRBJ2-7
V: TRBV9
CDR3: CASSGRDNSYEQYF

size: NA
J: TRBJ1-4
V: TRBV6-6
CDR3: CASSYPAGKLFF

size: once
J: TRBJ1-1
V: TRBV11-3
CDR3: CASSLEVNTEAFF

size: NA
J: TRBJ1-4
V: TRBV6-5
CDR3: CASTRTGHEKLFF

size: NA
J: TRBJ2-2
V: TRBV6-2/TRBV6-3
CDR3: CASSYSGVAEVTGELFF

size: NA
J: TRBJ1-1
V: TRBV5-1
CDR3: CASSLVSSEDEAFF

size: NA
J: TRBJ1-5
V: TRBV19
CDR3: CASSIVVFNQPQHF

size: NA
J: TRBJ1-2
V: TRBV3-1/TRBV3-2
CDR3: CASSGTAGYGYTF

size: NA
J: TRBJ1-4
V: TRBV5-1
CDR3: CASSDTPEEKLFF

size: NA
J: TRBJ1-5
V: TRBV27
CDR3: CASSRQGYQPQHF

size: NA
J: TRBJ1-2
V: TRBV7-2
CDR3: CASSTSTGGPRGYTF

size: once
J: TRBJ2-1
V: TRBV5-6
CDR3: CASRGQDLTEQFF

size: NA
J: TRBJ1-4
V: TRBV3-1/TRBV3-2
CDR3: CASSEGTSQLFF

size: once
J: TRBJ1-1
V: TRBV7-2
CDR3: CASSLAGYTEAFF

size: NA
J: TRBJ2-1
V: TRBV16
CDR3: CASSHDWGTGNNEQFF

size: NA
J: TRBJ2-3
V: TRBV7-2
CDR3: CASSLDIVGRGDTQYF

size: NA
J: TRBJ1-2
V: TRBV30
CDR3: CAWSVVQGGGYTF

size: once
J: TRBJ2-3
V: TRBV19
CDR3: CASSFLDTQYF

size: NA
J: TRBJ1-1
V: TRBV19
CDR3: CASSKMTEKRGEAFF

size: NA
J: TRBJ2-7
V: TRBV5-1
CDR3: CASSLGYEQYF

size: NA
J: TRBJ1-2
V: TRBV6-5
CDR3: CASRQQAYYGYTF

size: once
J: TRBJ1-5
V: TRBV19
CDR3: CASSIPRPSNQPQHF

size: few
J: TRBJ1-1
V: TRBV2
CDR3: CASSTRTGGWTEAFF